The text below deals with one T cell receptor beta chain. The sample is drawn from a study of blood T cell repertoires in COVID-19. Profiled with immunoSEQ multiplex PCR; TCRdb holds only in-frame clones, not every one. The sample has around 70,000 clones, about 82% seen once; the top ten hold 1.5% to 2%. The receptor was isolated from a woman aged 60 to 75 with acute or convalescent COVID-19. Sequenced: peripheral blood.

CDR3 bases: TGTGCCAGCAGCTCTAACGGGGAGCTGTTTTTT. This encodes CASSSNGELFF. J is TRBJ2-2 and V is TRBV5-4; the D is unclear. The CDR3 is made up of 11 amino acids. The V end lost 3 bases, the J end lost 7 bases, and 4 bases lay between the germline ends. Germline CDR1 reads SGHNT; CDR2 reads YYREEE (reference sequence).